One and the same sample provided the 12 T cell receptor beta chains below, sequenced in a study of T-cell memory formation after mild COVID-19. TCRdb redid the calling of the 5' RACE reads with MiXCR, one entry per CDR3 protein. The data show 400,000 or so distinct CDR3 sequences, roughly 21% seen once. The sample was PBMCs or a T cell subset sorted from them (not recorded which). Receptors originate from an adult woman who had mild COVID-19 (a few samples of this study predate the infection). Cell type and time point are not known.

A few counts support this clonotype. V is TRBV10-3 and J is TRBJ2-2, with 11 bases that match TRBD2. Germline V gene sequence: CDR1 ENHRY, CDR2 SYGVKD. The CDR3 contains 16 residues. Trimming at V came to 6 bases and at J to 4 bases, leaving 7 bases not matched to a gene. The CDR3: CAIRKTGTSGTGELFF. CDR3 in DNA: TGTGCCATCAGGAAAACCGGGACTAGCGGCACCGGGGAGCTGTTTTTT.

In this sample, this clonotype turned up a few times. The chain is built from TRBV29-1 and TRBJ2-2; D not certain. The CDR3 extends over 13 amino acids. The germline V and J ends were trimmed by 6 bases and 1 base, with 9 bases remaining between them. Looked up from germline, CDR1 is SQVTM and CDR2 is ANQGSEA. CDR3 nucleotides: TGCAGCGTCCACTTGGTGAACACCGGGGAGCTGTTTTTT. This codes for CSVHLVNTGELFF.

This clonotype was counted ten times or more. The chain recombines TRBV30 with TRBJ2-7, with D perhaps being TRBD1 or TRBD2 (5 bases each). The germline gives CDR1 GTSNPN, CDR2 SVGIG (reference sequence). CDR3 size: 12 residues. Trimming pared 5 bases from V and 9 bases from J, leaving 17 bases between. CDR3 nucleotides: TGTGCCTGGCAACGGGGCCCTGGGAGGCAGTACTTC. Translating gives CAWQRGPGRQYF.

The chain has TRBV6-1 and TRBJ1-2, with D tentatively TRBD1 (5 bases). V was trimmed by 6 bases and J by 4 bases, leaving 15 bases between them. The CDR3 runs to 14 residues. Germline CDR1 reads MNHNS; CDR2 reads SASEGT. The CDR3 DNA follows: TGTGCCAGCAGGGATTACCCCGGGGGCTATGGCTACACCTTC. This gives the protein CASRDYPGGYGYTF.

The genes are TRBV20-1 and TRBJ2-7; D assignment may be TRBD1 or TRBD2 (5 bases each). Germline V CDR1 and CDR2: DFQATT, SNEGSKA (reference sequence). This CDR3 contains 13 residues. V lost 6 bases and J lost 3, with 15 bases in between. The CDR3: CSASPGPRYEQYF. CDR3 coding DNA: TGCAGTGCGTCTCCGGGACCCCGCTACGAGCAGTACTTC.

CDR3 loop: CASSYSTGGTYEKLFF. In DNA form, the CDR3 reads TGTGCCAGCAGTTACTCGACAGGGGGTACTTATGAAAAACTGTTTTTT. The V call is TRBV6-5, the J call TRBJ1-4, with 9 bases identical to TRBD1. Germline V gene sequence: CDR1 MNHEY, CDR2 SVGAGI. This CDR3 region has 16 residues. V lost 0 bases to trimming and J lost 6 bases; unmatched junction nucleotides: 5.

The chain couples TRBV7-8 to TRBJ1-5; D gene uncertain. Germline V gives CDR1 SGHVS, CDR2 FQNEAQ. V lost 0 bases and J lost 3, with 6 bases in between. The CDR3 loop spans 14 amino acids. The DNA for the CDR3 is TGTGCCAGCAGCTTAGCACTTTCCAATCAGCCCCAGCATTTT. Its protein product is CASSLALSNQPQHF.

CDR3 residues: CASSQYLWYEQYF. DNA for the CDR3: TGCGCCAGCAGTCAATATCTATGGTACGAGCAGTACTTC. This chain links TRBV23-1 with TRBJ2-7; D call uncertain. Being an ORF, TRBV23-1 has a function that is uncertain. CDR3 size: 13 residues. V shed 1 base and J shed 4 bases, with 8 bases lying between them.

This clonotype was seen a handful of times. The rearrangement links TRBV2 to TRBJ1-2; D gene ambiguous. CDR3 size: 15 residues. Per germline, CDR1 SNHLY and CDR2 FYNNEI. V was trimmed by 3 bases and J by 2 bases, leaving 13 bases between them. CDR3 sequence: CASSDFLRENYGYTF. CDR3 in DNA: TGTGCCAGCAGTGATTTTCTGAGGGAAAACTATGGCTACACCTTC.

This clonotype was counted a few times. CDR3 coding DNA: TGTGCCAGCAGCTATTACCAAGAGACCCAGTACTTC. It specifies CASSYYQETQYF. The chain combines TRBV3-1 with TRBJ2-5; D remains ambiguous. Germline assignment: CDR1 LGHDT and CDR2 YNNKEL (reference sequence). V was shortened by 5 bases and J by 0 bases, with 4 bases between the two germline ends. The CDR3 has 12 residues.

This clonotype was counted only a few times. The chain recombines TRBV4-1 with TRBJ2-4; D uncertain. This CDR3 contains 14 residues. V dropped 3 bases and J dropped 8 bases, with 14 bases sitting between them. Germline lookup yields CDR1 MGHRA and CDR2 YSYEKL. This CDR3 reads CASSHRQVDYIQYF. CDR3 DNA: TGCGCCAGCAGCCATCGACAAGTTGATTACATTCAGTACTTC.

This clonotype was observed a few times. The chain recombines TRBV10-3 with TRBJ2-1, with 8 bases that match TRBD2. V lost 4 bases, J lost 2 bases, and 4 bases stayed unmatched. Germline V gives CDR1 ENHRY, CDR2 SYGVKD. The CDR3 consists of 15 residues. CDR3 amino acids: CAISGGSGTYNEQFF. The CDR3 DNA reads TGTGCCATCAGTGGGGGTAGCGGGACCTACAATGAGCAGTTCTTC.